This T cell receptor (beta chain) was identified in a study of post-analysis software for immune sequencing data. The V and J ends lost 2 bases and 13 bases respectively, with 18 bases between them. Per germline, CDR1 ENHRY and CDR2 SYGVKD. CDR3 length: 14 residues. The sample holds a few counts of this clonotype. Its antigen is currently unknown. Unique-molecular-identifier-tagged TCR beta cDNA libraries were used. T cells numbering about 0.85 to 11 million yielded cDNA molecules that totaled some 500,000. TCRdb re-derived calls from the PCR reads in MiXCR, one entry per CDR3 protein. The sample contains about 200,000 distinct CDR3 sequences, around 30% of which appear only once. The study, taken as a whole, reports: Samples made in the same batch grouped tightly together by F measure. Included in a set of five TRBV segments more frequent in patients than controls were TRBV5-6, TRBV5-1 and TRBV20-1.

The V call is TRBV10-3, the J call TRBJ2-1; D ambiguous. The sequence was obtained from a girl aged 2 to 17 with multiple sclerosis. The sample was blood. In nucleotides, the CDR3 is TGTGCCATCAGTGAGGCGCAAACTCAAGAGACCCAGTTCTTC. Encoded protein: CAISEAQTQETQFF.